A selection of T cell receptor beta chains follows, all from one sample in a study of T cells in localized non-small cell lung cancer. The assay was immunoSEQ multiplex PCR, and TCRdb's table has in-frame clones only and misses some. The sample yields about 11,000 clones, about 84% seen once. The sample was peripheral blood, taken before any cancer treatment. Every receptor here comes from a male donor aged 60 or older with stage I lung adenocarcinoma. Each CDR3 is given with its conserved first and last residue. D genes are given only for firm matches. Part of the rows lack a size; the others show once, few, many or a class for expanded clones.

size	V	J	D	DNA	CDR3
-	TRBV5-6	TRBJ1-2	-	TGTGCCAGCAGCTTGACTAATTGGCCAGGCGACTATGGCTACACCTTC	CASSLTNWPGDYGYTF
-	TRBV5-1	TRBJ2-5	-	TGCGCCAGCAGCTTCTTAGGGCAAGAGACCCAGTACTTC	CASSFLGQETQYF
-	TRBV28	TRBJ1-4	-	TGTGCCAGCGGACAGATCGGAAAACTGTTTTTT	CASGQIGKLFF
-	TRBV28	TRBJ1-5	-	TGTGCCAGCACTTTAGACCTCAATCAGCCCCAGCATTTT	CASTLDLNQPQHF
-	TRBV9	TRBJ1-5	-	TGTGCCAGCAGCGTCGGGTATAGCAATCAGCCCCAGCATTTT	CASSVGYSNQPQHF
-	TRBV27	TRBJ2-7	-	TGTGCCAGCAGTTTATCGGGCTCCTCCTACGAGCAGTACTTC	CASSLSGSSYEQYF
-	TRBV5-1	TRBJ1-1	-	TGCGCCAGCAGCTTGGAAGGGGTGAACACTGAAGCTTTCTTT	CASSLEGVNTEAFF
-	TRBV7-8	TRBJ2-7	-	TGTGCCAGCAGCTATGCTGGGGCATCCTACGAGCAGTACTTC	CASSYAGASYEQYF
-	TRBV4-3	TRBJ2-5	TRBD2	TGCGCCAGCAGCCAAGAAGTGGCTGGGCTAGCGGGATACCAAGAGACCCAGTACTTC	CASSQEVAGLAGYQETQYF
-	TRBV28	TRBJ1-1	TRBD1	TGTGCCAGCAGCTACCAGGGGGTGGAAGCTTTCTTT	CASSYQGVEAFF
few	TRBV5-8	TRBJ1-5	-	TGTGCCAGCAGCTTAGAAGTAGCACAAATAGGGGATTTT	CASSLEVAQIGDF
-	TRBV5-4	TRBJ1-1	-	TGTGCCAGCAGCTCGTATGCAGGGGTAAGGGAAGCTTTCTTT	CASSSYAGVREAFF
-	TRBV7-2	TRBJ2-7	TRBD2	TGTGCCAGCAGCTCCACTAGCGGGGGTTCCTACGAGCAGTACTTC	CASSSTSGGSYEQYF
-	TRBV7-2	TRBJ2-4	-	TGTGCCAGCAGCCCTCAGGCGCTAGCCAAAAACATTCAGTACTTC	CASSPQALAKNIQYF
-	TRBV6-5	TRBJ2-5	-	TGTGCCAGCGGGCCCCCGTCTAGCTTGGAGACCCAGTACTTC	CASGPPSSLETQYF
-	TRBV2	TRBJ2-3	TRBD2	TGTGCCAGCGGGCTAGCGGGGAGCACAGATACGCAGTATTTT	CASGLAGSTDTQYF
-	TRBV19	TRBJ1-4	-	TGTGCCAGTAGTATCGGCCAGAATAATGAAAAACTGTTTTTT	CASSIGQNNEKLFF
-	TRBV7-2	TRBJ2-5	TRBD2	TGTGCCAGCAGCTCACTAGCGGGGAGTCTGGAGACCCAGTACTTC	CASSSLAGSLETQYF
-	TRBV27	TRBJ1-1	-	TGTGCCAGCAGTTTCACAGTGAACACTGAAGCTTTCTTT	CASSFTVNTEAFF
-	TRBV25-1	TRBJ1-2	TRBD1	TGTGCCAGCAGTGAATACCGGACAGGGTTGGAAGGCTACACCTTC	CASSEYRTGLEGYTF
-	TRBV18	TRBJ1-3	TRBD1	TGTGCCAGCTCACTTACCGGGACAGGGGTCGGAAACACCATATATTTT	CASSLTGTGVGNTIYF
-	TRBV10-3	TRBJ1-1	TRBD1	TGTGCCATCAGTGCAGGGTGGGGGACAGGTCTGAACACTGAAGCTTTCTTT	CAISAGWGTGLNTEAFF
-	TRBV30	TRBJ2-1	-	TGTGCCTGGGGATTTTACAATGAGCAGTTCTTC	CAWGFYNEQFF
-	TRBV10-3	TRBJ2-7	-	TGTGCCATCAAGGAAAACAGGGACTCCTACGAGCAGTACTTC	CAIKENRDSYEQYF
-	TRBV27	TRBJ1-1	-	TGTGCCAGCAGTGAGGGACCCGGGAACACTGAAGCTTTCTTT	CASSEGPGNTEAFF
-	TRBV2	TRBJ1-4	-	TGTGCCAGCAGTGAAGAACGACATCGGGGAGGAAAGATGTTTTTT	CASSEERHRGGKMFF
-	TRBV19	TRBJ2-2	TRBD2	TGTGCCAGTGGGTTGGGCGGGGGTCATAACACCGGGGAGCTGTTTTTT	CASGLGGGHNTGELFF
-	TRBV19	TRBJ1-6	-	TGTGCCAGTAGTTGGCAGTCCTCCTATAATTCACCCCTCCACTTT	CASSWQSSYNSPLHF
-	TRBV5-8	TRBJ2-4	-	TGTGCCAGCAGCCAGACGGAGATTCAGTACTTC	CASSQTEIQYF
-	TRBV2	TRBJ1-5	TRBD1	TGTGCCAGCAGTCCGGGACAGGGTGCTCAGCCCCAGCATTTT	CASSPGQGAQPQHF
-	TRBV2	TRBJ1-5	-	TGTGCCAGCAGTGAAGCTGGCCAGGGAAGCAATCAGCCCCAGCATTTT	CASSEAGQGSNQPQHF
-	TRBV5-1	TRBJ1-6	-	TGCGCCAGCAAAATTACGGGGGGCATAGATTCACCCCTCCACTTT	CASKITGGIDSPLHF
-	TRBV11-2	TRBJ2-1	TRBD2	TGTGCCAGCAGCTTAGCTGAGGGACTAGCGGCGTCCAATGAGCAGTTCTTC	CASSLAEGLAASNEQFF
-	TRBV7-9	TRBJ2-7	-	TGTGCCAGCAGCTTATCGGGGGTCCTCCACGAGCAGTACTTC	CASSLSGVLHEQYF
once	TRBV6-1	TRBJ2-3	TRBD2	TGTGCCAGCAGCCGAGCGGGGGGGTACACAGATACGCAGTATTTT	CASSRAGGYTDTQYF
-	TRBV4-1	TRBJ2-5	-	TGCGCCAGCAGCCAAGATTCAGAGACCCAGTACTTC	CASSQDSETQYF
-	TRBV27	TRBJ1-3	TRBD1	TGTGCCAGCAGTTTGACCAGGGGGAAAAACACCATATATTTT	CASSLTRGKNTIYF
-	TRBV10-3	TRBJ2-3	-	TGTGCCATCAGTGAGTCGGGTCGGGACACAGATACGCAGTATTTT	CAISESGRDTDTQYF
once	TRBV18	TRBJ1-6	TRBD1	TGTGCCAGCTCAGCATCCTCAGGGGGCGCAACGCAGTCACCCCTCCACTTT	CASSASSGGATQSPLHF
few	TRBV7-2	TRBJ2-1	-	TGTGCCAGCAGCTTCGGGGGTAAGGCTGAGCAGTTCTTC	CASSFGGKAEQFF
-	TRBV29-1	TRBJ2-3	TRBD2	TGCAGCGTTGGGTTGGCCAGCGGGGGGCTCACAGATACGCAGTATTTT	CSVGLASGGLTDTQYF
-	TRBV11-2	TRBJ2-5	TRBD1	TGTGCCAGCAGCATTTGGACAGGTACAACAGTTCAAGAGACCCAGTACTTC	CASSIWTGTTVQETQYF
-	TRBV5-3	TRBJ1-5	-	TGTGCCAGAAGCGGGAAGGTACAGGCACCAAATCAGCCCCAGCATTTT	CARSGKVQAPNQPQHF
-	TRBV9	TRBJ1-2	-	TGTGCCAGCAGCCCCGGAGGAGGGAGCGGCTACACCTTC	CASSPGGGSGYTF
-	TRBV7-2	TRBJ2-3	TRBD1	TGTGCCAGCAGCCTAGGGACAGGAGTTAATACGCAGTATTTT	CASSLGTGVNTQYF
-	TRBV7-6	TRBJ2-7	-	TGTGCCAGCAGCTTAGCGCGCGGGGTCGAGCAGTACTTC	CASSLARGVEQYF
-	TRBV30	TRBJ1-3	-	TGTGCCTGGGGGACACCCAGCTCTGGAAACACCATATATTTT	CAWGTPSSGNTIYF
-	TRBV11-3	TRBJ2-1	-	TGTGCCAGCAGCTCAGGGACTTCCTCAATGAAGCAGTTCTTC	CASSSGTSSMKQFF